This entry features one T cell receptor (beta chain) sequence. Its specificity is unknown. This entry comes from a study of blood T cells in healthy people across ages. Findings and caveats of the study: TCR beta diversity per million T cells fell roughly linearly with age.

With a J-beta primer mix and a sample-barcoded 5' primer, a second PCR ran about 7 to 11 cycles. One entry per CDR3 protein results from TCRdb running MiXCR on the 5' RACE reads. This sample yields roughly 830,000 distinct CDR3 sequences, of which around 68% are seen a single time; roughly 26% belongs to the top ten. The study recruited healthy Caucasian donors from Russia who were aged about 6 to 90. Each donor's blood draw was roughly 10 milliliters of peripheral blood. Germline lookup yields CDR1 SNHLY and CDR2 FYNNEI. CDR3 length: 13 amino acids. V lost 3 bases to trimming and J lost 2 bases, with 8 bases between them.

The clonotype was recovered from a man younger than 45 in good health. This chain uses TRBV2 with TRBJ2-7; D remains ambiguous. Sequenced input: blood. DNA of the CDR3: TGTGCCAGCAGTGATGGCAAGACCTACGAGCAGTACTTC. It codes for CASSDGKTYEQYF.